These 10 T cell receptor beta chains came from one sample sequenced in a study of T cell responses to AZD1222 COVID-19 vaccine. Data came from immunoSEQ multiplex PCR; TCRdb stores just in-frame clones and leaves some out. This sample has 91,000 or so clones, with 92% found just once. The sample in question was peripheral blood, obtained 28 days after the second AZD1222 dose. The receptors were gathered from an adult who received the AZD1222 COVID-19 vaccine.

The chain carries TRBV29-1 and TRBJ1-2, with D unclear. The CDR3 has 13 residues. Germline CDR1 reads SQVTM; CDR2 reads ANQGSEA. The V and J ends lost 2 bases and 4 bases respectively, with 11 bases between them. The CDR3 bases are TGCAGCGTTGAAACGGGTAGAGCCTATGGCTACACCTTC. It encodes CSVETGRAYGYTF.

The chain joins TRBV6-6 to TRBJ1-2; TRBD1 might be the D (5 bases). Germline-derived CDR1 and CDR2 are MNHNY and SVGAGI (reference sequence). Trimming left V 6 bases short and J 4 bases short, with 18 bases between. This CDR3 comprises 15 residues. The CDR3 region has the DNA TGTGCCAGCAGAAACTCCATCGGGGCGATCTATGGCTACACCTTC. Protein product: CASRNSIGAIYGYTF.

This chain joins TRBV19 and TRBJ2-5, with 7 bases matching TRBD1. The CDR3 loop spans 16 amino acids. With 5 bases clipped from V and 4 bases from J, the junction kept 13 bases outside the gene matches. Germline CDR1 reads LNHDA; CDR2 reads SQIVND (reference sequence). CDR3 protein: CASSVLPGSGGETQYF. The CDR3 DNA is TGTGCCAGTAGTGTACTCCCCGGTTCAGGGGGAGAGACCCAGTACTTC. The full variable domain, completed using reference TRBV19 and TRBJ2-5, is DGGITQSPKYLFRKEGQNVTLSCEQNLNHDAMYWYRQDPGQGLRLIYYSQIVNDFQKGDIAEGYSVSREKKESFPLTVTSAQKNPTAFYLCASSVLPGSGGETQYFGPGTRLLVL.

The chain recombines TRBV7-7 with TRBJ2-5, with 7 bases lining up with TRBD2. The CDR3 is 16 residues long. The V segment lost 2 bases and the J segment 5 bases; nucleotides outside the gene matches: 11. Germline CDR1 is SSHAT and CDR2 is FNYEAQ (reference sequence). The CDR3 DNA reads as TGTGCCAGCAGCTTATCGGGGAGCGGGGAGGGGGAGACCCAGTACTTC. The encoded protein is CASSLSGSGEGETQYF.

The chain has TRBV30 and TRBJ2-3; the D gene is possibly TRBD1 (6 bases). V dropped 3 bases and J dropped 1 base, with 17 bases sitting between them. Germline lookup yields CDR1 GTSNPN and CDR2 SVGIG (reference sequence). The CDR3 is 16 residues long. The CDR3 region is CAWSGTRTAGTDTQYF. The CDR3 DNA sequence: TGTGCCTGGAGCGGCACGAGGACAGCTGGCACAGATACGCAGTATTTT.

V usage is TRBV7-8 and J usage is TRBJ1-3; D remains ambiguous. V shed 5 bases and J shed 7 bases, with 9 bases lying between them. The CDR3 has 12 amino acids. The germline V gene has CDR1 SGHVS and CDR2 FQNEAQ. The CDR3: CASSPRANTIYF. CDR3 bases: TGTGCCAGCAGCCCCCGTGCGAACACCATATATTTT.

The chain employs TRBV4-2 and TRBJ1-6; D is unclear. In germline, CDR1 is LGHNA, CDR2 YNFKEQ. Trimming pared 1 base from V and 8 bases from J, leaving 15 bases between. The CDR3 is 16 amino acids. CDR3 coding DNA: TGTGCCAGCAGCCAAGGACCCCGGGGAGAGGATTCACCCCTCCACTTT. Protein product: CASSQGPRGEDSPLHF.

V is TRBV6-2 or TRBV6-3 and J is TRBJ2-7, with 8 positions matching TRBD1. Germline-derived CDR1 and CDR2 are MNHEY and SVGEGT. After removal of 0 bases from V and 2 bases from J, the junction contained 3 bases not matched to a gene. CDR3 length: 15 amino acids. CDR3 residues: CASSYSWTGTYEQYF. Here the CDR3 DNA reads TGTGCCAGCAGTTACTCGTGGACAGGGACCTACGAGCAGTACTTC.

The gene calls are TRBV7-6 and TRBJ1-3, with D hard to call. Germline values: CDR1 SGHVS, CDR2 FNYEAQ. V was trimmed by 1 base and J by 2 bases, leaving 9 bases between them. This CDR3 spans 15 amino acids. CDR3 sequence: CASSLGGGTGNTIYF. CDR3 nucleotides: TGTGCCAGCAGCTTAGGGGGAGGGACTGGAAACACCATATATTTT.

The chain joins TRBV2 to TRBJ1-2; TRBD1 matches at 7 bases. Germline CDR1 is SNHLY and CDR2 is FYNNEI. V gave up 3 bases and J gave up 3 bases; unmatched junction bases: 1. The CDR3 runs to 13 residues. CDR3 region: CASSEGQYYGYTF. The CDR3 coding sequence is TGTGCCAGCAGTGAGGGACAGTACTATGGCTACACCTTC.